This TCR beta chain derives from a study of T cell responses to AZD1222 COVID-19 vaccine. Sequencing was performed with immunoSEQ multiplex PCR; in TCRdb, only in-frame clones are kept and a portion is missing. This table has roughly 100,000 clones, 80% to 90% appearing once. This clone occurred a few times. This TCR came from an adult in good health. This material consisted of peripheral blood, taken on day 0 of AZD1222 vaccination.

The CDR3 nucleotides read TGTGCCAGCAGTGACCGGGACAGAGCTAATGAAAAACTGTTTTTT. This codes for CASSDRDRANEKLFF. The V call is TRBV6-1, the J call TRBJ1-4; 7 bases map to TRBD1. This CDR3 spans 15 amino acids. Germline CDR1 is MNHNS and CDR2 is SASEGT. V shed 3 bases and J 3 bases; nucleotides not matched to a gene: 4.